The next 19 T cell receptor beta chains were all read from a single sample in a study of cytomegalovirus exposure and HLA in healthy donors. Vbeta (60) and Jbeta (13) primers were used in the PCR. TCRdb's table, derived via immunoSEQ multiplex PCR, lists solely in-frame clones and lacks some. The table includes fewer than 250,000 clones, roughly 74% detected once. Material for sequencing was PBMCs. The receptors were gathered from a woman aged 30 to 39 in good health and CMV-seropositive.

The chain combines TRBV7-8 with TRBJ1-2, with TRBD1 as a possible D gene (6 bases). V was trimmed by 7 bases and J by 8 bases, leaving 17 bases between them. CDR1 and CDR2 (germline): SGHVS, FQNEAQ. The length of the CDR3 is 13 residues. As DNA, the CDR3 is TGTGCCAGCAACAGGGTTGTTGGTGGAGGCTACACCTTC. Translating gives CASNRVVGGGYTF.

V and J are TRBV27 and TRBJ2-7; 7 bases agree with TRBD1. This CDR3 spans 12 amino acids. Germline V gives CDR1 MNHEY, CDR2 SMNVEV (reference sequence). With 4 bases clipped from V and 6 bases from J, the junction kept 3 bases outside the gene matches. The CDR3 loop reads CASSYRGGEQYF. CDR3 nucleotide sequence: TGTGCCAGCAGTTACAGGGGTGGCGAGCAGTACTTC.

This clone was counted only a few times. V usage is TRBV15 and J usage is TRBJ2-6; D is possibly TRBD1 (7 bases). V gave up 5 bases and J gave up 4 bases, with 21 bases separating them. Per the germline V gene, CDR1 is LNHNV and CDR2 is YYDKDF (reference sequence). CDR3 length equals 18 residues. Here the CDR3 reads CATSRYPWRGLGANVLTF. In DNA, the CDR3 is TGTGCCACCAGCCGTTATCCCTGGAGGGGGCTCGGGGCCAACGTCCTGACTTTC.

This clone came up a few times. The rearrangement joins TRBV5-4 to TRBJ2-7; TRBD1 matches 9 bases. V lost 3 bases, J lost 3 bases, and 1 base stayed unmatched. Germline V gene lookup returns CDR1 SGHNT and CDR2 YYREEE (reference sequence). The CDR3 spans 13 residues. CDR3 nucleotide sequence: TGTGCCAGCAGCTCGGGACAGGGCTACGAGCAGTACTTC. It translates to CASSSGQGYEQYF.

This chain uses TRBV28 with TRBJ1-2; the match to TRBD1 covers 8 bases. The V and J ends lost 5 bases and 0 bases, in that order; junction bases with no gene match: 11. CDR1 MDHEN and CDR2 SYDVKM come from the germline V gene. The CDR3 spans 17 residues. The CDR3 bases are TGTGCCAGCAGTACGACAGGGGTAAGGAGAGCTAACTATGGCTACACCTTC. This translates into CASSTTGVRRANYGYTF.

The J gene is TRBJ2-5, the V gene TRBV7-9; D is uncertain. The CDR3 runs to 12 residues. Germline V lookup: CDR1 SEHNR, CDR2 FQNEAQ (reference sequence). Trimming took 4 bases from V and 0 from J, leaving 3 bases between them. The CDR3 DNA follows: TGTGCCAGCAGCTCCAACCAAGAGACCCAGTACTTC. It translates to CASSSNQETQYF.

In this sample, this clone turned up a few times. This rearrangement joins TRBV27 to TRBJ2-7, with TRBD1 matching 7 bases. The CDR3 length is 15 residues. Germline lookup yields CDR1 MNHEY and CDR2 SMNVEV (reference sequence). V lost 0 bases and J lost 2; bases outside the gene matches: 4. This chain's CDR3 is CASSLSTGQTYEQYF. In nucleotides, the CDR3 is TGTGCCAGCAGTTTATCGACAGGGCAGACCTACGAGCAGTACTTC.

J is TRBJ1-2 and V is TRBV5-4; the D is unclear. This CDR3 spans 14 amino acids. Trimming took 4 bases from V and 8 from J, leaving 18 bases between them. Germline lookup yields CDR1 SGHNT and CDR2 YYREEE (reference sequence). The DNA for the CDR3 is TGTGCCAGCAGCCTGGAATCGGGATATGGAGGCTACACCTTC. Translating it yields CASSLESGYGGYTF.

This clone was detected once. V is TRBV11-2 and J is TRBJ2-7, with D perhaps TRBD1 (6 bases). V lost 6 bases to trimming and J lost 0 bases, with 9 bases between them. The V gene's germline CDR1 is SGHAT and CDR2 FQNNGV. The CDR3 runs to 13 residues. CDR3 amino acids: CASRRTDSYEQYF. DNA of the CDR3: TGTGCCAGCAGGCGGACAGACTCCTACGAGCAGTACTTC.

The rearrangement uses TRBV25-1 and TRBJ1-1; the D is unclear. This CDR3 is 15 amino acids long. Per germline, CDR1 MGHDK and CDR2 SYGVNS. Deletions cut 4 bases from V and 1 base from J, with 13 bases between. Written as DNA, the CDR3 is TGTGCCAGCAGTGGATTGGCCCATCCGAACACTGAAGCTTTCTTT. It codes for CASSGLAHPNTEAFF.

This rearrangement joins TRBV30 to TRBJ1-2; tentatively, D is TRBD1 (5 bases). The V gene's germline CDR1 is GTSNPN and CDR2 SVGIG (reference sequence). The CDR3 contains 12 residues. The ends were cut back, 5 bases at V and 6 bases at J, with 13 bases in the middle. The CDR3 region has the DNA TGTGCCTGGGGGACGGGGGGGGATGGCTACACCTTC. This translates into CAWGTGGDGYTF.

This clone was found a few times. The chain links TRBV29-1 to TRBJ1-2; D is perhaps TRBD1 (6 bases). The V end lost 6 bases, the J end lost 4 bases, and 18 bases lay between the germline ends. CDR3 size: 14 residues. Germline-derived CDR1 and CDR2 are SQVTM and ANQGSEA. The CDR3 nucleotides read TGCAGCGTCCTAAGGGGGGGGGCGCGCTATGGCTACACCTTC. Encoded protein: CSVLRGGARYGYTF.

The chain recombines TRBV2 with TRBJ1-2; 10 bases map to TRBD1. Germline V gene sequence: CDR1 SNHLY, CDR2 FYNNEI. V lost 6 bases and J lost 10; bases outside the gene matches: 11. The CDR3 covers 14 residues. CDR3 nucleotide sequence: TGTGCCAGCAGGGCCCCGGGACAGGGGACGGACTACACCTTC. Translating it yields CASRAPGQGTDYTF.

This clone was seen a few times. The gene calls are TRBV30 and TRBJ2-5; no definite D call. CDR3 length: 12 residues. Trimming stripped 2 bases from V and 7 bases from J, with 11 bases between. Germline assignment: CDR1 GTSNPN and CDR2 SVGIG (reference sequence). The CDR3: CAWSPVTGTQYF. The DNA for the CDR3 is TGTGCCTGGAGTCCTGTGACGGGGACCCAGTACTTC.

The CDR3 spells CASRGTSGAYEQYF. The CDR3 DNA reads as TGTGCCAGCAGGGGGACTAGCGGGGCCTACGAGCAGTACTTC. This chain uses TRBV28 with TRBJ2-7; 13 bases match TRBD2. In germline, CDR1 is MDHEN, CDR2 SYDVKM. The length of the CDR3 is 14 residues. Trimming at V came to 6 bases and at J to 2 bases, leaving 1 base not matched to a gene.

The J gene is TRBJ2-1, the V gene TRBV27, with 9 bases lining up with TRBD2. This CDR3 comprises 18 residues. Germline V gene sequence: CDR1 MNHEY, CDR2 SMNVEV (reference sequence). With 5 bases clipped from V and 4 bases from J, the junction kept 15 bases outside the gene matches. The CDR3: CASSPATGTSSSYNEQFF. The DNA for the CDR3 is TGTGCCAGCAGTCCGGCGACCGGGACTAGCAGTAGTTACAATGAGCAGTTCTTC.

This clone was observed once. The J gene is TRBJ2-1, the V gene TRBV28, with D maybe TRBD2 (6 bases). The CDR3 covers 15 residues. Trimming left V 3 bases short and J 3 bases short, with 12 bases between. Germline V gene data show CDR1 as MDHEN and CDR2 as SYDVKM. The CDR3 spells CASSLGLDGYNEQFF. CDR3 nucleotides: TGTGCCAGCAGTTTGGGACTGGACGGCTACAATGAGCAGTTCTTC.

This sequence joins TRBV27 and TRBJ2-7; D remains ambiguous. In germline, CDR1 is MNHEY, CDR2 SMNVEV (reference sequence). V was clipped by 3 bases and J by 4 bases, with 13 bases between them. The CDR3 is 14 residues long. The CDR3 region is CASSFRRSSYEQYF. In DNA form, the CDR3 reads TGTGCCAGCAGTTTCCGCAGAAGTTCATACGAGCAGTACTTC.

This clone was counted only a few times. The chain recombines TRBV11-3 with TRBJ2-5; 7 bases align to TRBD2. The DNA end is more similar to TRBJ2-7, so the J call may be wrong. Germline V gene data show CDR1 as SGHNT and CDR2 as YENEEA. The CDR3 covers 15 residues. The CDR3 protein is CASSLGGGGSYEQYF. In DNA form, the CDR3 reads TGTGCCAGCAGCTTAGGGGGCGGGGGATCCTACGAGCAGTACTTC.